This T cell receptor (beta chain) was sequenced during a study of CD8 T cells in Susac syndrome. RNA totalling roughly 0.5 to 1 ug underwent reverse transcription with random hexamers. TCRdb analysed the immunoSEQ multiplex PCR reads with MiXCR anew, one entry per CDR3 protein. This table holds 150,000 to 200,000 distinct CDR3 sequences, approximately 93% found once. Germline values: CDR1 MDHEN, CDR2 SYDVKM. The length of the CDR3 is 15 residues. J lost 8 bases, V lost 2 bases, and 2 bases had no gene match. The sequenced sample was CD4+ T cells from PBMCs. V and J are TRBV28 and TRBJ2-1, with 14 bases that match TRBD2. The clonotype was recovered from a human donor with multiple sclerosis. CDR3 protein: CASSLGTSGSYEQFF. The CDR3 DNA sequence: TGTGCCAGCAGTTTAGGGACTAGCGGGAGTTATGAGCAGTTCTTC. Full variable domain (missing parts from reference TRBV28 and TRBJ2-1): DVKVTQSSRYLVKRTGEKVFLECVQDMDHENMFWYRQDPGLGLRLIYFSYDVKMKEKGDIPEGYSVSREKKERFSLILESASTNQTSMYLCASSLGTSGSYEQFFGPGTRLTVL.